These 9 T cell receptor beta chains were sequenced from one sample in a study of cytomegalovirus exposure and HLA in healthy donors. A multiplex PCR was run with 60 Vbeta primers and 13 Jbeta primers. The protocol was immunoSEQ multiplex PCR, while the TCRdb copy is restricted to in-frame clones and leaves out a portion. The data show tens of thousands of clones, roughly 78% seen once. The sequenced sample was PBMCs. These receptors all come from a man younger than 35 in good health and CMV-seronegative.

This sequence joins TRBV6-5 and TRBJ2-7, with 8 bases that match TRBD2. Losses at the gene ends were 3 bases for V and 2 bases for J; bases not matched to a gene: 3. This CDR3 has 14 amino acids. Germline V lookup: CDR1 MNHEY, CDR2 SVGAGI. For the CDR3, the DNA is TGTGCCAGCAGTTATTTCGGGGGGGCCTACGAGCAGTACTTC. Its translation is CASSYFGGAYEQYF.

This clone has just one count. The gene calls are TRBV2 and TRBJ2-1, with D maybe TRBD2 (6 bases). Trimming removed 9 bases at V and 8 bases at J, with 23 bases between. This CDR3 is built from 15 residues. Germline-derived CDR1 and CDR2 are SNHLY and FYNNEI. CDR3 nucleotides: TGTGCCAGAAGCTGGTATAAGGAGGGTGTCGATGAGCAGTTCTTC. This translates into CARSWYKEGVDEQFF.

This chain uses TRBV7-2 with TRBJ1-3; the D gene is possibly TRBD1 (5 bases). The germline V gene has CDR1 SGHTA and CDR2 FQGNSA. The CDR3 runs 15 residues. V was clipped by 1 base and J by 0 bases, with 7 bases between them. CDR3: CASSLGGVSGNTIYF. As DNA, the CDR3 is TGTGCCAGCAGCTTAGGGGGGGTCTCTGGAAACACCATATATTTT.

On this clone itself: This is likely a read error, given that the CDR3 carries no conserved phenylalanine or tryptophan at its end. CDR3 DNA sequence: TGTGCCTGGAGTTACAGGGGGTGGACTGAAGCTTTCTTG. It translates to CAWSYRGWTEAFL. This sequence joins TRBV30 and TRBJ1-1, with 8 positions matching TRBD1. Trimming cost V 2 bases and J 5 bases; bases outside gene matches: 4. The CDR3 is 13 residues long. In germline, CDR1 is GTSNPN, CDR2 SVGIG (reference sequence).

The CDR3 region is CASSFMGGDNEQFF. Here the CDR3 DNA reads TGTGCCAGCAGTTTTATGGGAGGGGACAATGAGCAGTTCTTC. The genes are TRBV27 and TRBJ2-1, with TRBD2 identical over 7 bases. Per germline, CDR1 MNHEY and CDR2 SMNVEV (reference sequence). V shed 3 bases, J shed 5 bases, and the junction held 4 bases outside the gene matches. The CDR3 loop spans 14 amino acids.

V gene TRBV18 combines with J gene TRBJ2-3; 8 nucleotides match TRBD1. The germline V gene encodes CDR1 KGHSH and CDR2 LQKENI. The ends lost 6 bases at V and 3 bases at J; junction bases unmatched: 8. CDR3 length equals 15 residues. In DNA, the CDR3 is TGTGCCAGCTCCGTGTCCCGACAGGGGACAGATACGCAGTATTTT. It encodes CASSVSRQGTDTQYF.

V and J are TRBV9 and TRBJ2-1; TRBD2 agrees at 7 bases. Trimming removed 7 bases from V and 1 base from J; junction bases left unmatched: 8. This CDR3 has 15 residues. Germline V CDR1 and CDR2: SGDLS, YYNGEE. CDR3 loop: CASSPAGVSYNEQFF. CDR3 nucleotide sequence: TGTGCCAGCTCCCCGGCGGGAGTGTCCTACAATGAGCAGTTCTTC.

CDR3 coding DNA: TGCAGCGTTGAACTAGCGGGAGGGGCAACTGGGCAGTACTTC. Protein: CSVELAGGATGQYF. This chain joins TRBV29-1 and TRBJ2-7, with 12 positions matching TRBD2. Germline V gene sequence: CDR1 SQVTM, CDR2 ANQGSEA. The length of the CDR3 is 14 residues. The J segment lost 9 bases and the V segment lost 2 bases, leaving 8 bases of the junction unmatched.

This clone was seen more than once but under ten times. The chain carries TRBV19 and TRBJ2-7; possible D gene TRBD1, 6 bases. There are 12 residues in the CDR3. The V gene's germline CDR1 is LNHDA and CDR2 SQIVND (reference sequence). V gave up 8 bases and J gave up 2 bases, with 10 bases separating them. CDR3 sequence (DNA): TGTGCCAGTGGACAGTCAACCTACGAGCAGTACTTC. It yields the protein CASGQSTYEQYF.